This entry concerns a single T cell receptor (beta chain). There is no known antigen for this receptor. Per-base qualities were not stored, and no clone one base away is much larger. The donors were healthy, HIV-negative adults who had no recently reported acute infections or vaccinations. Every donor was a Caucasian adult residing in Nashville, Tennessee, USA. CD4+ T cells were enriched through magnetic negative selection, after which naive cells were positively selected on CD45RA and the remaining negative fraction served as the memory subset. Blood was obtained by leukapheresis, after which PBMCs were separated by Ficoll-Histopaque density gradient centrifugation and cryopreserved in liquid nitrogen vapor phase. Analytical flow cytometry was used to check the purity and quantity of every magnetically sorted T cell population. Genomic DNA was isolated from every sorted fraction and measured by UV absorbance on a Nanodrop 2000c.

This entry is derived from a study of shared clonotypes between healthy human individuals (TCRdb year 2020). In the study overall: Three men and a couple of women, aged 18 to 49 years, made up the cohort. For each donor, CD4 naive and CD4 memory were each run on three plates, CD8 naive on two plates, and CD8 memory on one plate. The study deeply sequenced blood TCR repertoires of about five healthy adults to estimate repertoire size and the extent of clonotype sharing between individuals. To increase sequencing depth and limit assay-specific biases, TCR repertoire library preparation and sequencing were carried out by different laboratories using diverse techniques. Per donor, leukapheresis produced somewhere between about 0.94 and 9.5 billion PBMCs. Results and caveats for the whole study, not just this receptor: Sampling was restricted to blood, and TCR repertoires in tissue are likely to differ from TCR repertoires in blood. When four donors were compared, the shared fraction of clonotypes was roughly 4.8% for naive CD4, more than 3% for naive CD8, roughly 2.3% for memory CD4, and roughly 0.4% for memory CD8. Because the study included a small number of donors, the genetic and exposure-history diversity represented was limited. Pairwise subsampling indicated that sequencing depth was expected to affect the degree of clonotype sharing among donors. Larger estimated clonotype richness was generally found for naive subsets than for memory subsets. Rarefaction of sorted-subset datasets indicated incomplete sequencing despite the large sequencing depth. Clonotypes shared by all four sorted-subset donors showed higher generation probabilities than non-shared clonotypes.

From cysteine to phenylalanine, the CDR3 is 12 amino acids long. The only DNA kept is the CDR3, 36 bases in frame from the first base. Trimming removed 1 base from V and 5 bases from J, leaving 6 bases between the germline ends. Sequences MGHRA (CDR1) and YSYEKL (CDR2) are obtained from the germline V gene. Using the deep immunoSEQ assay, multiplex PCR amplified TCR CDR3 regions from genomic DNA. For each cell subset, the extracted genomic DNA was distributed evenly across all wells of several immunoSEQ 96-well plates, and each plate served as one replicate. For sorted subsets, roughly 200 ng of genomic DNA, equivalent to some 33,000 T cell genomes, went into each replicate PCR. The purified libraries were quantified using a Qubit 3.0 fluorometer, sized with a Bioanalyzer 2100, and then quantified again using the KAPA Library Quantification kit. Every immunoSEQ 96-well plate was sequenced on a separate single-read 150-cycle Illumina NextSeq 550 flow cell. As for the authors' bioinformatics: Because only junctional sequences without quality scores were contained in the immunoSEQ output, filtering matching that applied to full-length reads could not be performed. To assign V/J genes and CDR3, sequences were annotated against IMGT germline references using PyIR, a Python wrapper for IgBLAST v1.9. Reads were filtered out if the reads had weak V/J assignments (E-value above 1e-6), no CDR3, stop codons, out-of-frame junctions, or ambiguous translated residues. A V3J clonotype was defined by an identical inferred V gene, J gene, and CDR3 amino acid sequence. To compute the percentage overlap between repertoires, the number of shared unique clonotypes was divided by the size of the smaller repertoire. Repertoire richness was assessed with RTK rarefaction, the Chao1 estimator, and Recon v2.1 estimates of unobserved clonotypes. For all TCRbeta clonotypes obtained by the gDNA method from four donors, generation probabilities were computed with OLGA. TCRdb mirrors the immuneACCESS table, restricted to in-frame sequences. Some clones are absent from its copies; in checked studies, under half trace to an unresolved V gene, and the reason for the others is unknown. Clonal size and the V and J genes are those of that table, whereas D and trimming came from the DNA. The sample table records roughly 2,500,000 clones; over 85% of these occur just once. 0.36% of the sample is in the top ten clones.

Sequencing was carried out using naive CD4+ T cells from PBMCs. The cell subset or site label for this specimen denotes: CD45RA+ positively selected. This TCR derives from a man aged 18 to 30 in good health. Some clones in this sample may be carry-over from other donors' samples. The chain couples TRBV4-1 to TRBJ2-7; the D gene is unclear. The CDR3 corresponds to CASSQVTDEQYF. At the DNA level, the sequence is TGCGCCAGCAGCCAAGTGACCGACGAGCAGTACTTC.